This entry is about one TCR beta chain. The antigen is undetermined. This record belongs to a study of T cell responses to AZD1222 COVID-19 vaccine. Method: immunoSEQ multiplex PCR; TCRdb's copy keeps in-frame clones and lacks some. The sample lists about 130,000 clones, roughly nine tenths occurring once. Study-wide results and caveats: Baseline serostatus was positive in only six AZD1222 recipients. Across spike, vaccine-associated CD4 TCRs were found, dominant at 160-218 and 743-854. Spike-specific TCR repertoires showed rising breadth and depth after two AZD1222 doses.

V lost 3 bases and J 3 bases, leaving 8 bases between the germline ends. Germline assignment: CDR1 LGHNA and CDR2 YSLEER. This CDR3 comprises 13 residues. This specimen was peripheral blood, taken on day 0 of AZD1222 vaccination. The receptor was isolated from an adult in good health. The J gene is TRBJ1-1, the V gene TRBV4-3; D might be TRBD1 (5 bases). The CDR3 protein is CASSHGTYTEAFF. CDR3 in DNA: TGCGCCAGCAGCCATGGGACCTACACTGAAGCTTTCTTT.